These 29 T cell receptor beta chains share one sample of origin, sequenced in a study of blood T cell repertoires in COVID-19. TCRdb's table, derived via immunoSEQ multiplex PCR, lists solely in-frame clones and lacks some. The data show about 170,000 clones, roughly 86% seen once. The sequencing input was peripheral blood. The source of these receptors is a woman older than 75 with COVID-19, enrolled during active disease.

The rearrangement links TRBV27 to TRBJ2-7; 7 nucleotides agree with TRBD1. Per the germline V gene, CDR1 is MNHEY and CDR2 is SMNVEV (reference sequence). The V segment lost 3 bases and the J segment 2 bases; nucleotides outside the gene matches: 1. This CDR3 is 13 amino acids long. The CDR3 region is CASSFQGAYEQYF. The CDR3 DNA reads TGTGCCAGCAGTTTCCAGGGGGCCTACGAGCAGTACTTC.

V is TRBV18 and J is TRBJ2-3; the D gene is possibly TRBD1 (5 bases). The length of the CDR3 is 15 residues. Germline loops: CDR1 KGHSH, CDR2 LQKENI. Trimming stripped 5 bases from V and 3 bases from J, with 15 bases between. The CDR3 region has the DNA TGTGCCAGCTCAACCGTGGACATCCGGACAGATACGCAGTATTTT. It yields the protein CASSTVDIRTDTQYF.

DNA for the CDR3: TGTGCCAGCAGTTCACGGACAGGTATGAACACTGAAGCTTTCTTT. Protein sequence: CASSSRTGMNTEAFF. The V call is TRBV28, the J call TRBJ1-1, with 7 nucleotides matching TRBD1. This CDR3 region has 15 residues. The germline V gene encodes CDR1 MDHEN and CDR2 SYDVKM. V dropped 4 bases and J dropped 0; count of bases not matched to a gene: 5.

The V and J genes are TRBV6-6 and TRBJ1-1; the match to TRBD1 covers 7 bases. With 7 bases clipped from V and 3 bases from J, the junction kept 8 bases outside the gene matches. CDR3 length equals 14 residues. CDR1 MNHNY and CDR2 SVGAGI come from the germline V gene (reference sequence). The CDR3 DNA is TGTGCCAGCATGGTCCAGGGGGTTCACACTGAAGCTTTCTTT. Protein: CASMVQGVHTEAFF.

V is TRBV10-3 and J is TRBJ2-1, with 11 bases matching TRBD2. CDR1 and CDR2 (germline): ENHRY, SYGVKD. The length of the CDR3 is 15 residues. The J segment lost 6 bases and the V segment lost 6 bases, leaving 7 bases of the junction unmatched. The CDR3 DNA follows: TGTGCCATCAGGGGAACTAGCGGGAGCCCCAATGAGCAGTTCTTC. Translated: CAIRGTSGSPNEQFF.

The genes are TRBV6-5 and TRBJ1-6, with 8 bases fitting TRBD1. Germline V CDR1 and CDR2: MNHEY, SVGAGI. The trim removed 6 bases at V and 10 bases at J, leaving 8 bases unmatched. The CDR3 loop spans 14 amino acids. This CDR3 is CASSLGQGWSPLHF. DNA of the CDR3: TGTGCCAGCAGCCTTGGACAGGGATGGTCACCCCTCCACTTT.

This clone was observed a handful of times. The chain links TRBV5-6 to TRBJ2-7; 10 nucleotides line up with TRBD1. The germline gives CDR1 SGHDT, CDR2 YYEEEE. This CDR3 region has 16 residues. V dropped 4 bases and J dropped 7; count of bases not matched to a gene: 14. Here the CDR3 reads CASSPYRGTGAREQYF. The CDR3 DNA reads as TGTGCCAGCAGCCCCTACCGAGGGACAGGGGCTCGGGAGCAGTACTTC.

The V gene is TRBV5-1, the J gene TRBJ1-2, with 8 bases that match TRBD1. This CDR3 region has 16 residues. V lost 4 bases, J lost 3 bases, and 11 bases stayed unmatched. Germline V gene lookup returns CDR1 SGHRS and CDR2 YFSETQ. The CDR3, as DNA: TGCGCCAGCAGCCCGACGGACAGGGATGGCGACTATGGCTACACCTTC. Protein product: CASSPTDRDGDYGYTF.

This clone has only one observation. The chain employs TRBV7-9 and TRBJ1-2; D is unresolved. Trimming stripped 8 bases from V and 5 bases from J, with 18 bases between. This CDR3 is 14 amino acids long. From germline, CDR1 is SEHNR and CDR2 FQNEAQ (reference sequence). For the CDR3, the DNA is TGTGCCAGCCTCCCTCAAATAGTCCCATATGGCTACACCTTC. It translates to CASLPQIVPYGYTF.

CDR3 in amino acids: CASSRNSGGPQEEQYF. DNA for the CDR3: TGTGCCAGCAGCCGCAATTCGGGGGGCCCCCAGGAGGAGCAGTATTTT. The V call is TRBV5-4, the J call TRBJ2-3; TRBD2 is a possible D gene (7 bases). Looked up from germline, CDR1 is SGHNT and CDR2 is YYREEE (reference sequence). V lost 4 bases to trimming and J lost 11 bases, with 26 bases between them. The CDR3 runs to 16 residues.

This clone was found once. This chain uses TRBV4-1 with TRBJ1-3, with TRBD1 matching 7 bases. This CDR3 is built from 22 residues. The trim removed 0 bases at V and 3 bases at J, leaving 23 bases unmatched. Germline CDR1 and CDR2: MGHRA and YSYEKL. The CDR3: CASSQDWRGETGSFWVGNTIYF. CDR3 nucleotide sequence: TGCGCCAGCAGCCAAGATTGGAGGGGGGAGACAGGGTCATTTTGGGTTGGAAACACCATATATTTT.

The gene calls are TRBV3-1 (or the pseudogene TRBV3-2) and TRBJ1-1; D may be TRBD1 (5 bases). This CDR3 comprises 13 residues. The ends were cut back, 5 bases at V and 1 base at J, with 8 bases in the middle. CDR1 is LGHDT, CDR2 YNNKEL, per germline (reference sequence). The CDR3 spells CASSSTGNTEAFF. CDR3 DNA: TGTGCCAGCAGCTCAACAGGGAACACTGAAGCTTTCTTT.

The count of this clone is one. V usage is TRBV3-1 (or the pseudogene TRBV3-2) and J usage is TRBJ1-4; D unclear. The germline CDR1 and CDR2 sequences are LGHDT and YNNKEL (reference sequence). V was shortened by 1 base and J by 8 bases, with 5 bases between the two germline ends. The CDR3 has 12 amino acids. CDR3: CASSQGSEKLFF. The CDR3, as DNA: TGTGCCAGCAGCCAAGGTAGCGAAAAACTGTTTTTT.

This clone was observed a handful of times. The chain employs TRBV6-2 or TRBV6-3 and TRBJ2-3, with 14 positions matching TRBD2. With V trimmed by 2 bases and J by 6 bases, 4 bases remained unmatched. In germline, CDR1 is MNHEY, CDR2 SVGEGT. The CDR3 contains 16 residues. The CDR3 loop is CASSYGLAGGLDTQYF. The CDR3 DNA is TGTGCCAGCAGTTACGGACTAGCGGGAGGTTTGGATACGCAGTATTTT.

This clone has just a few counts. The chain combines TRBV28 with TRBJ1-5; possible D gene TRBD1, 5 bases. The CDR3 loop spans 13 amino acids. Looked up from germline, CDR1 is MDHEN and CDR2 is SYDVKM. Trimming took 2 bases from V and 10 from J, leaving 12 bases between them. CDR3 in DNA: TGTGCCAGCAGTTTAAGACAGAGAATACCCCAGCATTTT. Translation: CASSLRQRIPQHF. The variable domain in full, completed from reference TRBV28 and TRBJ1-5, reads DVKVTQSSRYLVKRTGEKVFLECVQDMDHENMFWYRQDPGLGLRLIYFSYDVKMKEKGDIPEGYSVSREKKERFSLILESASTNQTSMYLCASSLRQRIPQHFGDGTRLSIL.

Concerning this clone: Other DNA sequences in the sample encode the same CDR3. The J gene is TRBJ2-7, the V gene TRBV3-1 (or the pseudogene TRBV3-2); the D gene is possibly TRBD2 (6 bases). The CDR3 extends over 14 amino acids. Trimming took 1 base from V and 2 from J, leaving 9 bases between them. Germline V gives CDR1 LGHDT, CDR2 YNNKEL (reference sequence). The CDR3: CASSQGLAAYEQYF. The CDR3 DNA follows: TGTGCCAGCAGCCAAGGGTTAGCGGCCTACGAGCAGTACTTC.

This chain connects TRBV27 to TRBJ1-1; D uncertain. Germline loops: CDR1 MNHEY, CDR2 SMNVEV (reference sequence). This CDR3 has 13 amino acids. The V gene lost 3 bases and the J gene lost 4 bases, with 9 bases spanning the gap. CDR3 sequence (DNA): TGTGCCAGCAGTTTTACGAGTCTCACTGAAGCTTTCTTT. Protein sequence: CASSFTSLTEAFF.

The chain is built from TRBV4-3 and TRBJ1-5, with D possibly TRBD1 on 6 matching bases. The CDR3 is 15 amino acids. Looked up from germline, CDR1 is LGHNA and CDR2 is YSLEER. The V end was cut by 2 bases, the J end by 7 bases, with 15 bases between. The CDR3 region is CASSQNRVKSQPQHF. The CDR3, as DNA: TGCGCCAGCAGCCAAAACAGGGTAAAGAGCCAGCCCCAGCATTTT.

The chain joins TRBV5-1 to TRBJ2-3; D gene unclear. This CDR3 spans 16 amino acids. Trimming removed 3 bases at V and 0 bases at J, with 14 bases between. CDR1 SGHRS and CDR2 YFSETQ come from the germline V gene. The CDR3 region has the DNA TGCGCCAGCAGCTCTCGGCCTAGTCGTAGCACAGATACGCAGTATTTT. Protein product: CASSSRPSRSTDTQYF.

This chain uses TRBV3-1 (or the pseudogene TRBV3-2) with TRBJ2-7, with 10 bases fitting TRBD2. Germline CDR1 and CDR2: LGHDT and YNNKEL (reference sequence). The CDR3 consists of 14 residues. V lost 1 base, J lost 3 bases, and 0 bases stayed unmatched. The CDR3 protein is CASSQASGSYEQYF. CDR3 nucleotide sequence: TGTGCCAGCAGCCAAGCTAGCGGGAGCTACGAGCAGTACTTC.

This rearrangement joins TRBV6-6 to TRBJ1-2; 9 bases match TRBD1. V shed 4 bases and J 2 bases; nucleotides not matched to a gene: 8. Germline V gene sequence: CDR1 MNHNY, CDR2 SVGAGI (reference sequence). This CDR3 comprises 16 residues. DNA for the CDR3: TGTGCCAGCAGTTCCACAGGGGGCGCGGGAAACTATGGCTACACCTTC. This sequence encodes CASSSTGGAGNYGYTF.

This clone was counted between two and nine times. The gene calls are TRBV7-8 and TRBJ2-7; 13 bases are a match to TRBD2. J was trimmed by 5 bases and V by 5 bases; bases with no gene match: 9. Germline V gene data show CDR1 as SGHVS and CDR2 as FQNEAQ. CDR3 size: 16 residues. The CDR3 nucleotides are TGTGCCAGCAGCGTACTAGCGGGAGGGCCCCTAAACGAGCAGTACTTC. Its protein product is CASSVLAGGPLNEQYF.

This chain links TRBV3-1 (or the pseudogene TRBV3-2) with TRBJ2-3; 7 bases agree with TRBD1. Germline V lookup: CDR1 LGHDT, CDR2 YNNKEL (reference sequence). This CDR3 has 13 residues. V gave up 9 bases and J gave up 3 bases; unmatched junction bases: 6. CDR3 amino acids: CASQTGMTDTQYF. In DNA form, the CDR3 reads TGTGCCAGTCAGACAGGGATGACAGATACGCAGTATTTT.

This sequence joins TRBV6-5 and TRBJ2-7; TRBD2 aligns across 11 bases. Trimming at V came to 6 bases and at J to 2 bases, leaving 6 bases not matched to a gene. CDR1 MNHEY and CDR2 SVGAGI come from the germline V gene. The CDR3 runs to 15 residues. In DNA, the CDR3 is TGTGCCAGCAGCTCGGGGACTAGCGGCGCCTACGAGCAGTACTTC. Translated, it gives CASSSGTSGAYEQYF.

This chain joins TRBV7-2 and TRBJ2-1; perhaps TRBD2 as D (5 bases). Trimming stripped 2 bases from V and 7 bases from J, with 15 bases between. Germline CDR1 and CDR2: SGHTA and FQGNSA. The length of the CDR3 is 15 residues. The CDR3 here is CASSLSAVWTNEQFF. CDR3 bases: TGTGCCAGCAGCTTATCAGCGGTATGGACGAATGAGCAGTTCTTC.

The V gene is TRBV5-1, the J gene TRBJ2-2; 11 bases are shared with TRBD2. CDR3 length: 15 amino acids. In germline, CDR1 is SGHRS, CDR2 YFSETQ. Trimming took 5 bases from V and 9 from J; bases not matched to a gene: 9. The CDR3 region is CASRPTSGSNRELFF. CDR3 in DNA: TGCGCCAGCAGACCCACTAGCGGGAGTAATCGGGAGCTGTTTTTT.

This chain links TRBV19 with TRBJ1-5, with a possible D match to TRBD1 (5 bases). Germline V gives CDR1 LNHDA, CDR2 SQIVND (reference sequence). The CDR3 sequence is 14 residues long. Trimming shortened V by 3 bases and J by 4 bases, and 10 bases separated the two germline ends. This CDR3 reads CASSIKSGNQPQHF. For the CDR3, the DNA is TGTGCCAGTAGTATCAAGTCAGGGAATCAGCCCCAGCATTTT.

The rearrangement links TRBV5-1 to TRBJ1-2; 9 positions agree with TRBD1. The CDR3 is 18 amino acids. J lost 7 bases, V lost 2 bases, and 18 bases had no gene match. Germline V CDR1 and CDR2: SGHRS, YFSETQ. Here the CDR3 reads CASSFTGGAFIGASGYTF. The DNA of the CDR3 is TGCGCCAGCAGCTTCACAGGGGGCGCCTTTATTGGTGCTAGTGGCTACACCTTC.

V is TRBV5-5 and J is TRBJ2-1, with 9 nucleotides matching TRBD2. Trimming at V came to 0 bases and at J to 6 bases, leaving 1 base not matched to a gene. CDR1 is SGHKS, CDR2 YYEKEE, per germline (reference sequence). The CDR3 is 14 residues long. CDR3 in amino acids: CASSLGLAVNEQFF. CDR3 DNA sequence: TGTGCCAGCAGCTTGGGACTAGCGGTCAATGAGCAGTTCTTC.